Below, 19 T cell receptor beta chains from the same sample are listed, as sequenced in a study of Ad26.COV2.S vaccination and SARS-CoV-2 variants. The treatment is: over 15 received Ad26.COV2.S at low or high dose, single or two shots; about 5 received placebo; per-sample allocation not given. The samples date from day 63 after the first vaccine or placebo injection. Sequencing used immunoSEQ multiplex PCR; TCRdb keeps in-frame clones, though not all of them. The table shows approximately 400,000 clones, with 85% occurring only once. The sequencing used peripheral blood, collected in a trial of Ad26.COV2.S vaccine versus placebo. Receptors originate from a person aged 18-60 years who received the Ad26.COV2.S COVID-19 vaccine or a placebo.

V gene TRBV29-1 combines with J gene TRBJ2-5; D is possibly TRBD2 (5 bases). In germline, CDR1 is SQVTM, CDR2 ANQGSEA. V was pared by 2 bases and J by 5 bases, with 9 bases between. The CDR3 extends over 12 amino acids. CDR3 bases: TGCAGCGTTGAATACGGGGTGGAGACCCAGTACTTC. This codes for CSVEYGVETQYF. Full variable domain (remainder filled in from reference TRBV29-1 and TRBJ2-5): SAVISQKPSRDICQRGTSLTIQCQVDSQVTMMFWYRQQPGQSLTLIATANQGSEATYESGFVIDKFPISRPNLTFSTLTVSNMSPEDSSIYLCSVEYGVETQYFGPGTRLLVL.

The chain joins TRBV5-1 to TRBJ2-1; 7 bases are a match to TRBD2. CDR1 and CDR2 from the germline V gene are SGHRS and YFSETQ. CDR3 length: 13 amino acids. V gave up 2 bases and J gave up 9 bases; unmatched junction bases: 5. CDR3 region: CASSFDGRSEQFF. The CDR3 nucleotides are TGCGCCAGCAGCTTTGACGGGAGGTCTGAGCAGTTCTTC.

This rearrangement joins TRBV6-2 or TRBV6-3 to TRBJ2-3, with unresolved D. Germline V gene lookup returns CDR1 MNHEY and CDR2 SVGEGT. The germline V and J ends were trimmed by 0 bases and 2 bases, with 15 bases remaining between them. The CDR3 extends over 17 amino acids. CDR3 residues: CASSYSTGPRPTDTQYF. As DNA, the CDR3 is TGTGCCAGCAGTTACTCGACCGGGCCCAGGCCCACAGATACGCAGTATTTT.

The CDR3 sequence: CASSLGRQREQFF. The DNA for the CDR3 is TGTGCCAGCAGCTTAGGTAGGCAACGGGAGCAGTTCTTC. The J gene is TRBJ2-1, the V gene TRBV11-3; D gene uncertain. CDR1 and CDR2 (germline): SGHNT, YENEEA. CDR3 length equals 13 residues. V shed 1 base and J shed 10 bases, with 11 bases lying between them.

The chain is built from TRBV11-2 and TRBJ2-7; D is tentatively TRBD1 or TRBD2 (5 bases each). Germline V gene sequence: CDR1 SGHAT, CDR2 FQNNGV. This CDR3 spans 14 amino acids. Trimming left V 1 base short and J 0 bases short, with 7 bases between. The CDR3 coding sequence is TGTGCCAGCAGCTTAGGGGGGAACTCCTACGAGCAGTACTTC. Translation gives CASSLGGNSYEQYF.

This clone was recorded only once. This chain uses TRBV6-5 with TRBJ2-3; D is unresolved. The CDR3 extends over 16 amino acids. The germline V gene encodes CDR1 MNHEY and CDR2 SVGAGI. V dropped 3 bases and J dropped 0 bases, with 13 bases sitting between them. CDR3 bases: TGTGCCAGCAGTTATCAACTGGCCCTCAGCACAGATACGCAGTATTTT. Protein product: CASSYQLALSTDTQYF.

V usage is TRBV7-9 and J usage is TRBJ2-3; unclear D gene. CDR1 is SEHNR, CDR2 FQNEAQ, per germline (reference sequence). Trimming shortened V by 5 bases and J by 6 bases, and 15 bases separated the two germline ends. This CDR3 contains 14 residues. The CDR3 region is CASSPHGRWDTQYF. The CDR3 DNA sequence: TGTGCCAGCAGCCCCCACGGGCGGTGGGATACGCAGTATTTT. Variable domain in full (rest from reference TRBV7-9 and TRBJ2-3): DTGVSQNPRHKITKRGQNVTFRCDPISEHNRLYWYRQTLGQGPEFLTYFQNEAQLEKSRLLSDRFSAERPKGSFSTLEIQRTEQGDSAMYLCASSPHGRWDTQYFGPGTRLTVL.

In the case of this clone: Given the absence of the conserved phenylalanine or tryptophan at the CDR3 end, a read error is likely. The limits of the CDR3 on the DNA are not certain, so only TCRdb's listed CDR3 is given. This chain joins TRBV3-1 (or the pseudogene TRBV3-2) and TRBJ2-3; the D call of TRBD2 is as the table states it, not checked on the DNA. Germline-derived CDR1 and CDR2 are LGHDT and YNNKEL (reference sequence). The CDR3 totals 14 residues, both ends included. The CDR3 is CASSQDPNSGAVLT.

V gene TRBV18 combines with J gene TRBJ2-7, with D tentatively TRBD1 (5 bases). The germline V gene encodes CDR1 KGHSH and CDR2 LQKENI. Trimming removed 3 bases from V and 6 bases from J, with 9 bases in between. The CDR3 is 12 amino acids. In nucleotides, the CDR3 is TGTGCCAGCTCACCCGACAGTACCGAGCAGTACTTC. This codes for CASSPDSTEQYF.

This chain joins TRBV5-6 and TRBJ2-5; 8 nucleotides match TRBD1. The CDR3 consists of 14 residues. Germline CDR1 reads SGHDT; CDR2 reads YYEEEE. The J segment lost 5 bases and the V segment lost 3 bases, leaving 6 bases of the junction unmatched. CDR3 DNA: TGTGCCAGCAGCTCGGGACAGGTCGGGGAGACCCAGTACTTC. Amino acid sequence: CASSSGQVGETQYF.

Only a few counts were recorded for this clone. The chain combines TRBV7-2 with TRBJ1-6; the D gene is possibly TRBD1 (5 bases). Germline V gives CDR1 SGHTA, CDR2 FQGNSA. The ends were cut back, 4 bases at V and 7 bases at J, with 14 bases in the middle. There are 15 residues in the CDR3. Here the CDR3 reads CASSWGGAWNSPLHF. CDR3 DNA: TGTGCCAGCAGCTGGGGCGGCGCCTGGAATTCACCCCTCCACTTT. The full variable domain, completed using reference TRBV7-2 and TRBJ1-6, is GAGVSQSPSNKVTEKGKDVELRCDPISGHTALYWYRQSLGQGLEFLIYFQGNSAPDKSGLPSDRFSAERTGGSVSTLTIQRTQQEDSAVYLCASSWGGAWNSPLHFGNGTRLTVT.

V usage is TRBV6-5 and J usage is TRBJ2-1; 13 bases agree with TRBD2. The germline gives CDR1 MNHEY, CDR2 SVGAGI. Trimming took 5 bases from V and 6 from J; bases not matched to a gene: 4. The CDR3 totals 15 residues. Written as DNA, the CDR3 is TGTGCCAGCAGTCTCGGACTAGCGGGAGTCAATGAGCAGTTCTTC. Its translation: CASSLGLAGVNEQFF.

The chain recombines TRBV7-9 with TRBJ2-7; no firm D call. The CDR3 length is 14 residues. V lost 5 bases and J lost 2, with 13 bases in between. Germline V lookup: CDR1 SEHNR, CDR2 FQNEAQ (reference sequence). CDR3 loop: CASSPLSQTYEQYF. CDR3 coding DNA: TGTGCCAGCAGCCCCCTGTCACAGACCTACGAGCAGTACTTC. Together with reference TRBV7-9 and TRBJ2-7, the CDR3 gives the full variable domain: DTGVSQNPRHKITKRGQNVTFRCDPISEHNRLYWYRQTLGQGPEFLTYFQNEAQLEKSRLLSDRFSAERPKGSFSTLEIQRTEQGDSAMYLCASSPLSQTYEQYFGPGTRLTVT.

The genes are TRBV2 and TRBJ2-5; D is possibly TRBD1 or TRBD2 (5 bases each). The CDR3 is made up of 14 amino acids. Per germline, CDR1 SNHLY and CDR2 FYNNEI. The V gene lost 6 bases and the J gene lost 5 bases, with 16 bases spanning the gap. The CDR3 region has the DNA TGTGCCAGCAGAGGATACGGGGCCGGGGAGACCCAGTACTTC. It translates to CASRGYGAGETQYF.

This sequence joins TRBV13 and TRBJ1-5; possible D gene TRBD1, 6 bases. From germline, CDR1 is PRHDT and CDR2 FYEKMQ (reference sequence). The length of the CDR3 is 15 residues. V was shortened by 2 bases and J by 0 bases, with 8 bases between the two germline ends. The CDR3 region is CASSLRTDSNQPQHF. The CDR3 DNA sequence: TGTGCCAGCAGCTTAAGGACAGATAGCAATCAGCCCCAGCATTTT.

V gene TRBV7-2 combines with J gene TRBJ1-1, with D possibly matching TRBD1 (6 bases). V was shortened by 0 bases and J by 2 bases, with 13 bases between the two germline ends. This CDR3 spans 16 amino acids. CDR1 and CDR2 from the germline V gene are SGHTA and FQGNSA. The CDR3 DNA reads TGTGCCAGCAGCTTAGCCCGGACAGCCCGAAACACTGAAGCTTTCTTT. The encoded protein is CASSLARTARNTEAFF.

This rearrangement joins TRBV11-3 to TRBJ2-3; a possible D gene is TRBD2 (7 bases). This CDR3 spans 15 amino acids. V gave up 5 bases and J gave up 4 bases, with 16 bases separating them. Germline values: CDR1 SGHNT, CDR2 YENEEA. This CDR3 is CASSPEGGVADTQYF. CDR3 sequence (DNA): TGTGCCAGCAGCCCTGAGGGGGGGGTTGCAGATACGCAGTATTTT.

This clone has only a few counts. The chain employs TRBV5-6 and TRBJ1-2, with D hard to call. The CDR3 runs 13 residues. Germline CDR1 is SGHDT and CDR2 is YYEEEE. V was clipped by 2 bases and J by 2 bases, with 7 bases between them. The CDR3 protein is CASSFYQNYGYTF. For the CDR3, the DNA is TGTGCCAGCAGCTTCTACCAAAACTATGGCTACACCTTC.

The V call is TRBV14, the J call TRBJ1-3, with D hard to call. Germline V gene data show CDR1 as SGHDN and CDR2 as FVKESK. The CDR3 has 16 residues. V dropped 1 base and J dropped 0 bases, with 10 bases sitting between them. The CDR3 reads CASSQAGPFSGNTIYF. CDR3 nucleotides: TGTGCCAGCAGCCAAGCTGGCCCTTTCTCTGGAAACACCATATATTTT.